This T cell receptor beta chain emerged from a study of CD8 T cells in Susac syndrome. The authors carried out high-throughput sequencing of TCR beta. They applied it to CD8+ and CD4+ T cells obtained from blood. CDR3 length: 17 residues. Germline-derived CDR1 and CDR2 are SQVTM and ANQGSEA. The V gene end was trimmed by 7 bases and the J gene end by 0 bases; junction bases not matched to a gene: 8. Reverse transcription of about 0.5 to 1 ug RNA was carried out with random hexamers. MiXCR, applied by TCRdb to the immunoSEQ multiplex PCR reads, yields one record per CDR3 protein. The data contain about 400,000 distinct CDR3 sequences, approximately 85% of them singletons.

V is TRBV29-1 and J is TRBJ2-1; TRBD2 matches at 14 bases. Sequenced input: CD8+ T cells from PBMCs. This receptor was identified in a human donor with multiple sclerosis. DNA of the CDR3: TGCAGCGGGTCGGGACTAGCGGGGGAGAGCTCCTACAATGAGCAGTTCTTC. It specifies CSGSGLAGESSYNEQFF.